Listed here is a single TCR beta chain. Germline loops: CDR1 SGHTA, CDR2 FQGTGA. V was shortened by 3 bases and J by 3 bases, with 8 bases between the two germline ends. This CDR3 region has 13 residues. This entry belongs to a study of PD-L1 blockade in urothelial cancer. At the level of the study: A median blood sample held about 140,000 T cells and more than 80,000 unique TCRs.

Patients had urothelial carcinoma that was locally advanced or metastatic. The data were produced by immunoSEQ multiplex PCR, yet TCRdb's version contains in-frame clones alone and is incomplete. The sample records roughly 50,000 clones, 70% to 90% being singletons. This chain uses TRBV7-3 with TRBJ2-5; maybe TRBD2 (5 bases). The sequencing here drew on PBMCs, taken around atezolizumab (anti-PD-L1) treatment. This receptor was identified in a man aged 60 to 75 with urothelial cancer. CDR3 amino acids: CASSFDGKETQYF. The CDR3 nucleotides read TGTGCCAGCAGCTTTGACGGGAAAGAGACCCAGTACTTC.